These 20 T cell receptor beta chains were sequenced from one sample in a study of cytomegalovirus exposure and HLA in healthy donors. PCR was performed using 60 Vbeta and 13 Jbeta primers. Clones were read by immunoSEQ multiplex PCR, and TCRdb kept only the in-frame ones, dropping some. The sample holds 90,000 to 150,000 clones, 55% to 65% seen once. The sample was PBMCs. These receptors were obtained from a man between 35 and 55 years old in good health and CMV-seropositive.

The gene calls are TRBV7-9 and TRBJ1-3, with D unresolved. Trimming left V 1 base short and J 2 bases short, with 6 bases between. Germline CDR1 SEHNR, CDR2 FQNEAQ (reference sequence). This CDR3 has 14 amino acids. The chain's CDR3 is CASSLVAAGNTIYF. The CDR3 DNA reads as TGTGCCAGCAGCTTAGTAGCGGCTGGAAACACCATATATTTT.

V is TRBV19 and J is TRBJ2-6; D is unclear. V lost 4 bases, J lost 1 base, and 8 bases lay in between. Germline CDR1 and CDR2: LNHDA and SQIVND (reference sequence). The CDR3 totals 15 residues. The CDR3 here is CASSRAESGANVLTF. As DNA, the CDR3 is TGTGCCAGTAGTAGGGCAGAGTCTGGGGCCAACGTCCTGACTTTC. The full variable domain, in which reference TRBV19 and TRBJ2-6 provide the parts outside the CDR3, is DGGITQSPKYLFRKEGQNVTLSCEQNLNHDAMYWYRQDPGQGLRLIYYSQIVNDFQKGDIAEGYSVSREKKESFPLTVTSAQKNPTAFYLCASSRAESGANVLTFGAGSRLTVL.

DNA of the CDR3: TGTGCCAGCAGCTTCAGGACAGGGTGGAATACGCAGTATTTT. Amino acids: CASSFRTGWNTQYF. The chain is built from TRBV5-6 and TRBJ2-3; 8 bases are shared with TRBD1. The V segment lost 2 bases and the J segment 7 bases; nucleotides outside the gene matches: 6. Germline CDR1 reads SGHDT; CDR2 reads YYEEEE. The CDR3 runs 14 residues. The whole variable domain, remainder taken from reference TRBV5-6 and TRBJ2-3, is DAGVTQSPTHLIKTRGQQVTLRCSPKSGHDTVSWYQQALGQGPQFIFQYYEEEERQRGNFPDRFSGHQFPNYSSELNVNALLLGDSALYLCASSFRTGWNTQYFGPGTRLTVL.

V is TRBV5-1 and J is TRBJ2-1; 10 bases are a match to TRBD2. Unmatched junction bases numbered 10, after V lost 1 base and J lost 6 bases. The CDR3 is 17 amino acids. Germline V CDR1 and CDR2: SGHRS, YFSETQ. Here the CDR3 reads CASSLTPSGLASNEQFF. The CDR3 DNA is TGCGCCAGCAGCTTGACTCCCTCGGGACTAGCGTCCAATGAGCAGTTCTTC.

The chain recombines TRBV13 with TRBJ2-3; 10 positions match TRBD1. Germline values: CDR1 PRHDT, CDR2 FYEKMQ (reference sequence). The CDR3 sequence is 18 residues long. The V segment lost 5 bases and the J segment 5 bases; nucleotides outside the gene matches: 16. CDR3 residues: CASSPDPPGTGVKDTQYF. For the CDR3, the DNA is TGTGCCAGCAGCCCCGACCCCCCCGGGACAGGGGTGAAAGATACGCAGTATTTT. The entire variable domain, with the rest obtained from reference TRBV13 and TRBJ2-3, is as follows: AAGVIQSPRHLIKEKRETATLKCYPIPRHDTVYWYQQGPGQDPQFLISFYEKMQSDKGSIPDRFSAQQFSDYHSELNMSSLELGDSALYFCASSPDPPGTGVKDTQYFGPGTRLTVL.

The chain is built from TRBV7-3 and TRBJ1-2, with D perhaps matching TRBD1 (5 bases). Between the trimmed V and J ends, which lost 4 bases and 4 bases, there was a span of 10 bases. The CDR3 length is 13 residues. Germline V gene data show CDR1 as SGHTA and CDR2 as FQGTGA. The CDR3 here is CASSSGFGYGYTF. CDR3 nucleotides: TGTGCCAGCAGCTCAGGGTTCGGCTATGGCTACACCTTC. The full variable domain, its missing parts supplied by reference TRBV7-3 and TRBJ1-2, is GAGVSQTPSNKVTEKGKYVELRCDPISGHTALYWYRQSLGQGPEFLIYFQGTGAADDSGLPNDRFFAVRPEGSVSTLKIQRTERGDSAVYLCASSSGFGYGYTFGSGTRLTVV.

V gene TRBV7-3 combines with J gene TRBJ2-5; 12 nucleotides match TRBD2. Germline V gene sequence: CDR1 SGHTA, CDR2 FQGTGA. The CDR3 spans 16 residues. V shed 2 bases and J 4 bases; nucleotides not matched to a gene: 5. CDR3 bases: TGTGCCAGCAGCTTAGAGCTAGCGGGGGGGCGAGAGACCCAGTACTTC. Protein product: CASSLELAGGRETQYF.

V gene TRBV7-3 combines with J gene TRBJ2-2; 11 positions match TRBD2. The CDR3 length is 17 residues. V was pared by 0 bases and J by 8 bases, with 8 bases of the junction left unmatched. The germline V gene encodes CDR1 SGHTA and CDR2 FQGTGA. CDR3 loop: CASSLTSSGGSRGELFF. The CDR3 nucleotides are TGTGCCAGCAGCTTAACGTCTAGCGGGGGGTCCCGAGGGGAGCTGTTTTTT.

The chain carries TRBV9 and TRBJ1-4, with D hard to call. V lost 4 bases to trimming and J lost 6 bases, with 13 bases between them. Per germline, CDR1 SGDLS and CDR2 YYNGEE. The CDR3 runs 14 residues. The CDR3 reads CASSRLLRDEKLFF. DNA for the CDR3: TGTGCCAGCAGCCGGCTTCTACGGGATGAAAAACTGTTTTTT.

This clone was seen only a few times. The chain combines TRBV7-3 with TRBJ2-2; no clear D gene. Germline V CDR1 and CDR2: SGHTA, FQGTGA. Trimming took 5 bases from V and 5 from J, leaving 21 bases between them. The CDR3 is made up of 17 amino acids. CDR3 loop: CASSPSRRQRLTGELFF. The DNA of the CDR3 is TGTGCCAGCAGCCCATCTCGGCGGCAGAGGCTAACCGGGGAGCTGTTTTTT.

J is TRBJ2-7 and V is TRBV2, with D tentatively TRBD1 (5 bases). Per the germline V gene, CDR1 is SNHLY and CDR2 is FYNNEI. The CDR3 loop spans 13 amino acids. V dropped 3 bases and J dropped 3 bases, with 9 bases sitting between them. In DNA, the CDR3 is TGTGCCAGCAGTGACCCAGGGTTCTACGAGCAGTACTTC. Its protein product is CASSDPGFYEQYF.

This clone was seen a few times. The V call is TRBV6-4, the J call TRBJ1-6; 7 positions agree with TRBD1. The CDR3 is 15 residues long. From germline, CDR1 is MRHNA and CDR2 SNTAGT. The trim removed 6 bases at V and 12 bases at J, leaving 14 bases unmatched. CDR3 protein: CASSGTAPRREPLHF. The CDR3 coding sequence is TGTGCCAGCAGCGGGACAGCTCCACGAAGAGAACCCCTCCACTTT.

This clone was counted a single time. The chain couples TRBV19 to TRBJ1-5; 7 nucleotides align to TRBD1. This CDR3 region has 16 residues. Germline V lookup: CDR1 LNHDA, CDR2 SQIVND (reference sequence). The V and J ends lost 9 bases and 9 bases, in that order; junction bases with no gene match: 20. This chain's CDR3 is CASRPRGTAIGAPQHF. The CDR3 DNA reads TGTGCCAGCAGACCCCGAGGGACAGCTATCGGGGCGCCCCAGCATTTT.

The genes are TRBV4-1 and TRBJ1-1; D uncertain. V was cut by 2 bases and J by 0 bases, with 10 bases left in between. Germline CDR1 and CDR2: MGHRA and YSYEKL. This CDR3 has 15 residues. CDR3: CASSQPGRLNTEAFF. The CDR3 nucleotides are TGCGCCAGCAGCCAACCGGGGAGGTTGAACACTGAAGCTTTCTTT.

Comments on this clone: An end of the junction does not agree with germline; a read error may underlie this. J is TRBJ1-1 and V is TRBV11-3; D unclear. CDR3 size: 16 residues. Germline values: CDR1 SGHNT, CDR2 YENEEA. CDR3 in amino acids: CASSLPSTTGNAEAFF. The DNA for the CDR3 is TGTGCCAGCAGCTTACCCTCGACAACCGGGAACGCTGAAGCTTTCTTT.

V and J are TRBV5-1 and TRBJ2-7; the D gene is possibly TRBD1 (6 bases). This CDR3 spans 15 amino acids. V was trimmed by 6 bases and J by 2 bases, leaving 18 bases between them. Germline values: CDR1 SGHRS, CDR2 YFSETQ. The DNA for the CDR3 is TGCGCCAGCACCATCAGTGAATGGGACACCTACGAGCAGTACTTC. Translated: CASTISEWDTYEQYF.

The rearrangement links TRBV5-4 to TRBJ2-3; TRBD1 might be the D (6 bases). V gave up 4 bases and J gave up 4 bases, with 10 bases separating them. This CDR3 has 13 amino acids. Germline CDR1 and CDR2: SGHNT and YYREEE (reference sequence). The CDR3 here is CASSLQGADTQYF. DNA for the CDR3: TGTGCCAGCAGCCTACAGGGCGCAGATACGCAGTATTTT.

The chain combines TRBV7-2 with TRBJ1-2, with 8 bases lining up with TRBD1. Germline CDR1 is SGHTA and CDR2 is FQGNSA. The V segment lost 5 bases and the J segment 4 bases; nucleotides outside the gene matches: 9. The CDR3 sequence is 15 residues long. CDR3 nucleotides: TGTGCCAGCAGCGCGAAGGGGGGGACAGGCTATGGCTACACCTTC. Amino acid sequence: CASSAKGGTGYGYTF.

This chain links TRBV6-5 with TRBJ2-5; the D gene is possibly TRBD2 (5 bases). Germline values: CDR1 MNHEY, CDR2 SVGAGI. V lost 6 bases and J 1 base, leaving 9 bases between the germline ends. The CDR3 extends over 13 amino acids. The CDR3 nucleotides are TGTGCCAGCAGCCTACTAGTCCAAGAGACCCAGTACTTC. The encoded protein is CASSLLVQETQYF.

This rearrangement joins TRBV5-4 to TRBJ1-1; 10 bases are shared with TRBD1. From germline, CDR1 is SGHNT and CDR2 YYREEE (reference sequence). Germline trimming cut 4 bases from V and 7 bases from J; bases unmatched to any gene: 4. The CDR3 loop spans 13 amino acids. CDR3 in amino acids: CASSPGQGGEAFF. For the CDR3, the DNA is TGTGCCAGCAGCCCCGGACAGGGGGGTGAAGCTTTCTTT.